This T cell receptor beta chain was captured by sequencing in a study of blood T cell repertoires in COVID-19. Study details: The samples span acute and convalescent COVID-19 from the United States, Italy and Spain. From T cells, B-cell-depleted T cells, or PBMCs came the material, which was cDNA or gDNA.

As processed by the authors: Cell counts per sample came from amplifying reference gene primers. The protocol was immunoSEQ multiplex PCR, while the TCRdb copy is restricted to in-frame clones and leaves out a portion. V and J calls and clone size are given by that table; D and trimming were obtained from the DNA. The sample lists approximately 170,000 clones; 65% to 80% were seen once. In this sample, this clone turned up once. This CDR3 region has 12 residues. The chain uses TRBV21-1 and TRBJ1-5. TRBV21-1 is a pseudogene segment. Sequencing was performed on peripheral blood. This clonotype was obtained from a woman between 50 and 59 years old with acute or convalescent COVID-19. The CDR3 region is CASPQCARPQHF. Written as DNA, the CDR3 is TGTGCCAGCCCTCAATGCGCGAGGCCCCAGCATTTT.